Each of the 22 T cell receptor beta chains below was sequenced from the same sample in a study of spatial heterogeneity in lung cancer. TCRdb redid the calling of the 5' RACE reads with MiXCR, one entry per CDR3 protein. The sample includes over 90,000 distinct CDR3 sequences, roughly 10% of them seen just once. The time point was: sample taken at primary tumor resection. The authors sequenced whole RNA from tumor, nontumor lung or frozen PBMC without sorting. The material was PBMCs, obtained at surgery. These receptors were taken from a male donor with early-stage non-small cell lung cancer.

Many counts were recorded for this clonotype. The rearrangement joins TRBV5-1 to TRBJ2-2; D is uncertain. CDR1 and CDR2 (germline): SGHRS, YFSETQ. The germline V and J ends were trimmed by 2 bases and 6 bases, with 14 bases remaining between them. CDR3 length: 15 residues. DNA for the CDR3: TGCGCCAGCAGCTTAGGAAGGAAATCCGCCGGGGAGCTGTTTTTT. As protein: CASSLGRKSAGELFF.

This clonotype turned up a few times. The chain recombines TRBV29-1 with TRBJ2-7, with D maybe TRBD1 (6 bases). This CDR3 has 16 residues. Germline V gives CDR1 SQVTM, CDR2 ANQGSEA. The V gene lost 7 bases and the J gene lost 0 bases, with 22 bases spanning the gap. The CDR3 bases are TGCAGCGCCCAGGAGGCGGCAGGGGTTTTCTCCTACGAGCAGTACTTC. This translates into CSAQEAAGVFSYEQYF.

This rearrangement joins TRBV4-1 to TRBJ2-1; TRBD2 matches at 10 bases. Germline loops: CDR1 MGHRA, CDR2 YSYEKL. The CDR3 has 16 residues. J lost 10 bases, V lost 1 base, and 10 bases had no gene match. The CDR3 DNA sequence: TGCGCCAGCAGCCAAGCACTAGCGGGACTCGAGAGGGAGCAGTTCTTC. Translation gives CASSQALAGLEREQFF.

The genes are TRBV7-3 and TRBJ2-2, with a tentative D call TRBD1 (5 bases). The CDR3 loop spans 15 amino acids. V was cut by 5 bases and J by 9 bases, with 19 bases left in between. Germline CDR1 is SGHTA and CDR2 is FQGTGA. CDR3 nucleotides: TGTGCCAGCAGCCCGGTACCCAGGGATGTCAGGGAGCTGTTTTTT. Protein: CASSPVPRDVRELFF.

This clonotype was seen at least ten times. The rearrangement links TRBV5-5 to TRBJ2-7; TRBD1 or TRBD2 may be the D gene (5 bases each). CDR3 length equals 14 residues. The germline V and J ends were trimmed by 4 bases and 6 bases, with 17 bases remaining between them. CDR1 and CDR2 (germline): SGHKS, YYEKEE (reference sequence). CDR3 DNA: TGTGCCAGCAGCGGGAACAAAGGGGAGACCGAGCAGTACTTC. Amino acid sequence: CASSGNKGETEQYF.

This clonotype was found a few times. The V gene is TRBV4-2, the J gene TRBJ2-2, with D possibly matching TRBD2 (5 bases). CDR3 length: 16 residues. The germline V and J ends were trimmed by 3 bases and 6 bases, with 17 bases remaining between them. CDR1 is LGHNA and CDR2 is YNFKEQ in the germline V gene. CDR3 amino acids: CASSQESGLQPGELFF. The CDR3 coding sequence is TGTGCCAGCAGCCAGGAGAGCGGATTACAACCCGGGGAGCTGTTTTTT.

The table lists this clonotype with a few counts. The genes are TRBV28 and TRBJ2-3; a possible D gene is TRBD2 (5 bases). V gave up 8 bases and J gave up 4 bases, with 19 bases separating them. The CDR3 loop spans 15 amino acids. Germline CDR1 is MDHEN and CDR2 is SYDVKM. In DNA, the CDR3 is TGTGCCAGCGGTACGGTGGGTTACGGGGCAGATACGCAGTATTTT. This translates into CASGTVGYGADTQYF.

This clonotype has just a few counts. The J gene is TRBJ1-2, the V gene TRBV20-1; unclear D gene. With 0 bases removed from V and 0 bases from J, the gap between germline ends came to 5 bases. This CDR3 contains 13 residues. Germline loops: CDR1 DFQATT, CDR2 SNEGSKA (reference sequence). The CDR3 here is CSARDSPNYGYTF. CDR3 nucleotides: TGCAGTGCTAGAGACAGTCCTAACTATGGCTACACCTTC.

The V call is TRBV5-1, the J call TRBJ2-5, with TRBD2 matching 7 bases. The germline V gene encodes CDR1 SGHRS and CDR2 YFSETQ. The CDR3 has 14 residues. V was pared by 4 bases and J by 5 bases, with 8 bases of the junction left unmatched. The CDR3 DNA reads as TGCGCCAGCAGCCCGGACCTCGGGGGGGAGACCCAGTACTTC. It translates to CASSPDLGGETQYF.

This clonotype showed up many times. This CDR3 reads CASSPRTAYNEQFF. In nucleotides, the CDR3 is TGTGCCAGCAGCCCAAGGACGGCCTACAATGAGCAGTTCTTC. This sequence joins TRBV7-2 and TRBJ2-1; D is ambiguous. The CDR3 length is 14 residues. Germline lookup yields CDR1 SGHTA and CDR2 FQGNSA. The germline V and J ends were trimmed by 5 bases and 2 bases, with 10 bases remaining between them.

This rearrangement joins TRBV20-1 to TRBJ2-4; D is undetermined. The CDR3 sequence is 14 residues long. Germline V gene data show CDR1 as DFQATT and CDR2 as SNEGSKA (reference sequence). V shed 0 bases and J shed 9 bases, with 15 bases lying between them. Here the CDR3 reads CSAREAVNVGIQYF. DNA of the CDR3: TGCAGTGCTAGAGAGGCAGTTAATGTCGGCATTCAGTACTTC.

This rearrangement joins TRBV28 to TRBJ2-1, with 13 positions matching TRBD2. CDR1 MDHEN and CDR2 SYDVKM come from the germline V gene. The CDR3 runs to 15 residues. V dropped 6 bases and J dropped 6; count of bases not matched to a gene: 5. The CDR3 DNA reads TGTGCCAGCAGCACCGGGACTAGCGGGACCAATGAGCAGTTCTTC. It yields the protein CASSTGTSGTNEQFF. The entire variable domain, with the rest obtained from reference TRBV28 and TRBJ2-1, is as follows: DVKVTQSSRYLVKRTGEKVFLECVQDMDHENMFWYRQDPGLGLRLIYFSYDVKMKEKGDIPEGYSVSREKKERFSLILESASTNQTSMYLCASSTGTSGTNEQFFGPGTRLTVL.

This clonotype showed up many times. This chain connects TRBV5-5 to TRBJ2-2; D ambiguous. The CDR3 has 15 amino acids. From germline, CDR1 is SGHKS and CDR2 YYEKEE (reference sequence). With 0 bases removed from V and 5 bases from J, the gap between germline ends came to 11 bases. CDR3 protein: CASSLAVAPTGELFF. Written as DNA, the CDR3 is TGTGCCAGCAGCTTGGCGGTAGCCCCGACCGGGGAGCTGTTTTTT. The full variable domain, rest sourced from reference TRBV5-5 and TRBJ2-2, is DAGVTQSPTHLIKTRGQQVTLRCSPISGHKSVSWYQQVLGQGPQFIFQYYEKEERGRGNFPDRFSARQFPNYSSELNVNALLLGDSALYLCASSLAVAPTGELFFGEGSRLTVL.

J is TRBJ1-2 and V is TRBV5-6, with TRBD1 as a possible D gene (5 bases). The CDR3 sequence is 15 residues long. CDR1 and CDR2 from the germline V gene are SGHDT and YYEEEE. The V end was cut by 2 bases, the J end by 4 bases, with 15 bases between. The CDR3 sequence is CASSFGERGSYGYTF. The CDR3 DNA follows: TGTGCCAGCAGCTTCGGGGAGAGGGGCTCCTATGGCTACACCTTC. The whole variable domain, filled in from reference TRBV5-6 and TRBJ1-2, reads DAGVTQSPTHLIKTRGQQVTLRCSPKSGHDTVSWYQQALGQGPQFIFQYYEEEERQRGNFPDRFSGHQFPNYSSELNVNALLLGDSALYLCASSFGERGSYGYTFGSGTRLTVV.

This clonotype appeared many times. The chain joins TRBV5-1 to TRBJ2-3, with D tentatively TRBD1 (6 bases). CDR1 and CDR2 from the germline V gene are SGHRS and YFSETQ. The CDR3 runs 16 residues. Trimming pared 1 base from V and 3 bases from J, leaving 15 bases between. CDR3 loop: CASSLSSPRGTDTQYF. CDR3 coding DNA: TGCGCCAGCAGCTTGAGCAGCCCCAGGGGTACAGATACGCAGTATTTT. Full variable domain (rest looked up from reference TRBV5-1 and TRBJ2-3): KAGVTQTPRYLIKTRGQQVTLSCSPISGHRSVSWYQQTPGQGLQFLFEYFSETQRNKGNFPGRFSGRQFSNSRSEMNVSTLELGDSALYLCASSLSSPRGTDTQYFGPGTRLTVL.

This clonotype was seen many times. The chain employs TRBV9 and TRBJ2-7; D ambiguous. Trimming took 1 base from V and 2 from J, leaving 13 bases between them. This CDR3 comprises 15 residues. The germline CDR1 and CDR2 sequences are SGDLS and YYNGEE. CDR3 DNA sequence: TGTGCCAGCAGCGTACAACCTGAGGATCCCTACGAGCAGTACTTC. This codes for CASSVQPEDPYEQYF.

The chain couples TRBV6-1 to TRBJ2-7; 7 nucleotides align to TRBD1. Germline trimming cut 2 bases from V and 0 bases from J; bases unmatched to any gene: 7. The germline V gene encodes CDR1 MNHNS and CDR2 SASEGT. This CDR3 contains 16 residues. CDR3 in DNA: TGTGCCAGCAGTGAAACGGACAGGTTGAGCTCCTACGAGCAGTACTTC. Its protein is CASSETDRLSSYEQYF.

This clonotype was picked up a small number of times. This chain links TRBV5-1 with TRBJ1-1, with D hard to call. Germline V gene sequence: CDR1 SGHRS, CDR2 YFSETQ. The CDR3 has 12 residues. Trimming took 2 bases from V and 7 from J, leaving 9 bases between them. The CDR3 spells CASSFSGNEAFF. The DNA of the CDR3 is TGCGCCAGCAGCTTCAGCGGGAATGAAGCTTTCTTT.

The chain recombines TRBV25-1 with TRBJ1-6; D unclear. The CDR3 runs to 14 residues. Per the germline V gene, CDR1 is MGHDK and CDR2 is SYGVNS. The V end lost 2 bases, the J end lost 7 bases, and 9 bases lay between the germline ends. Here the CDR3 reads CASSEHRDNSPLHF. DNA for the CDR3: TGTGCCAGCAGTGAACACAGAGACAATTCACCCCTCCACTTT.

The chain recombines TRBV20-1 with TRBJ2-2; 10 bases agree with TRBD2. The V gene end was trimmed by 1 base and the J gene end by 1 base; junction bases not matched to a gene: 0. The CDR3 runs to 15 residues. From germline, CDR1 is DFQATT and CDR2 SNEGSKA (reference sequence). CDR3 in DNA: TGCAGTGCTAGAGTAGCGGGAGGGAACACCGGGGAGCTGTTTTTT. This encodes CSARVAGGNTGELFF.

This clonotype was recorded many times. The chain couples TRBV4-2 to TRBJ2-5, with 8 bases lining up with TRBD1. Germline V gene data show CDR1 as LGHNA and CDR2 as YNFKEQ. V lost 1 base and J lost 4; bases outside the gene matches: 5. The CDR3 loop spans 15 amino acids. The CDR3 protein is CASSQGTGFRETQYF. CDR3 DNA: TGTGCCAGCAGCCAAGGGACAGGGTTCCGAGAGACCCAGTACTTC.

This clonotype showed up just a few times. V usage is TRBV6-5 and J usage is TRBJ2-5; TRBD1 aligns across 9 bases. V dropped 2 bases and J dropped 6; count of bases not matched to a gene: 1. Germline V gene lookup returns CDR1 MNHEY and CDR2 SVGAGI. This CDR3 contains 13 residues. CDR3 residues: CASSYGTGKTQYF. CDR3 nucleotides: TGTGCCAGCAGTTACGGGACAGGGAAGACCCAGTACTTC.